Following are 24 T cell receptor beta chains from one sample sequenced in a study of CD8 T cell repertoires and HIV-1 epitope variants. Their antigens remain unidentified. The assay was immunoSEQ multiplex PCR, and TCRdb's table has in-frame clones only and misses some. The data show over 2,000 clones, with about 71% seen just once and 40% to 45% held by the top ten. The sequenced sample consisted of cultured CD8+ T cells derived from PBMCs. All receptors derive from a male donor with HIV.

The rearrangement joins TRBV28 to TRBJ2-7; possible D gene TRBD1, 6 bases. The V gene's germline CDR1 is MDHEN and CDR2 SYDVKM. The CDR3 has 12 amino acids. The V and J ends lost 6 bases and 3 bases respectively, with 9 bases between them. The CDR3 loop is CASRDSLYEQYF. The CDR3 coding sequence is TGTGCCAGCAGGGACAGCCTCTACGAGCAGTACTTC.

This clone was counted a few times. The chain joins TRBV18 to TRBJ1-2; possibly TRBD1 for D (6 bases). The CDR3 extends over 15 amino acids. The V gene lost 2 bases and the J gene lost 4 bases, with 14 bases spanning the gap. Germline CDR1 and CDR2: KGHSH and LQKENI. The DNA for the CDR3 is TGTGCCAGCTCACCAAATTCAGGGGAGGGCTATGGCTACACCTTC. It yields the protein CASSPNSGEGYGYTF. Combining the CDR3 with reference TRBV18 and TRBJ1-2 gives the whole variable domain NAGVMQNPRHLVRRRGQEARLRCSPMKGHSHVYWYRQLPEEGLKFMVYLQKENIIDESGMPKERFSAEFPKEGPSILRIQQVVRGDSAAYFCASSPNSGEGYGYTFGSGTRLTVV.

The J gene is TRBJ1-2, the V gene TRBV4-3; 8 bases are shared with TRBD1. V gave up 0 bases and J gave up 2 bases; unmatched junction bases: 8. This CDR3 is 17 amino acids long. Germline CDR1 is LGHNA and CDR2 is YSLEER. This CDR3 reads CASSQDEGTGQNYGYTF. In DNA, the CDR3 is TGCGCCAGCAGCCAAGATGAGGGGACAGGTCAGAACTATGGCTACACCTTC.

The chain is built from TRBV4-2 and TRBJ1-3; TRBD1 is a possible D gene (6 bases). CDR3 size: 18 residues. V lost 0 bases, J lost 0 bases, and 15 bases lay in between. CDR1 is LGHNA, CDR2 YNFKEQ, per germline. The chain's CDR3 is CASSQDPTDSYSGNTIYF. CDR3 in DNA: TGTGCCAGCAGCCAAGACCCCACGGACAGCTACTCTGGAAACACCATATATTTT.

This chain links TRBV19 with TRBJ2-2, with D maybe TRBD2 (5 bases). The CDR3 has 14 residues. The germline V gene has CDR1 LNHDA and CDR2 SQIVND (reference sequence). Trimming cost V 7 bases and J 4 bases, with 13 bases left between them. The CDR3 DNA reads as TGTGCCAGTACCCCTGGGCTAGCCACCGGGGAGCTGTTTTTT. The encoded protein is CASTPGLATGELFF.

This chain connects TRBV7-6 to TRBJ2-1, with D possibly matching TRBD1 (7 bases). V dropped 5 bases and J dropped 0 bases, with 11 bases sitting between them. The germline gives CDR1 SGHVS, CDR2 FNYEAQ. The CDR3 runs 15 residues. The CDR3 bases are TGTGCCAGCAGCGGACAGGAGGGCTCCTACAATGAGCAGTTCTTC. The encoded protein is CASSGQEGSYNEQFF.

The CDR3 spells CASSLGQYLREQYF. CDR3 DNA sequence: TGTGCCAGCAGCTTGGGACAGTACCTTCGTGAGCAGTACTTC. The gene calls are TRBV7-6 and TRBJ2-7, with 7 bases matching TRBD1. This CDR3 has 14 amino acids. Looked up from germline, CDR1 is SGHVS and CDR2 is FNYEAQ. J lost 7 bases, V lost 3 bases, and 9 bases had no gene match.

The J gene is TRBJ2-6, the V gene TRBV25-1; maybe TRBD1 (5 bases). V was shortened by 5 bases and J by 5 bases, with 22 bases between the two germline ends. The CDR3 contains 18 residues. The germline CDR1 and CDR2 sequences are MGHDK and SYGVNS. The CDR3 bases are TGTGCCAGCAGTTATCCCACAACTGGACAAAGTCGGGCCAACGTCCTGACTTTC. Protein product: CASSYPTTGQSRANVLTF.

CDR3: CASSYRGRNEQYF. CDR3 nucleotide sequence: TGTGCCAGCAGTTACAGGGGAAGGAACGAGCAGTACTTC. The rearrangement uses TRBV28 and TRBJ2-7; 7 bases are a match to TRBD1. V shed 4 bases and J 5 bases; nucleotides not matched to a gene: 5. The CDR3 consists of 13 residues. The V gene's germline CDR1 is MDHEN and CDR2 SYDVKM.

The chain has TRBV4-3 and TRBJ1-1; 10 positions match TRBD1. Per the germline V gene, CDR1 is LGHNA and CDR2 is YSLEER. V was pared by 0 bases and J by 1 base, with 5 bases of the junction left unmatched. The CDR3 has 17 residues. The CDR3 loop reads CASSQDGQGGKNTEAFF. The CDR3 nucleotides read TGCGCCAGCAGCCAAGACGGACAGGGGGGCAAGAACACTGAAGCTTTCTTT.

The DNA of the CDR3 is TGTGCCAGCAGTTACCTTGGGCGGTCCAATGAGCAGTTCTTC. Residues: CASSYLGRSNEQFF. The genes are TRBV6-5 and TRBJ2-1; D uncertain. Germline CDR1 is MNHEY and CDR2 is SVGAGI. V lost 2 bases, J lost 6 bases, and 11 bases lay in between. This CDR3 has 14 residues.

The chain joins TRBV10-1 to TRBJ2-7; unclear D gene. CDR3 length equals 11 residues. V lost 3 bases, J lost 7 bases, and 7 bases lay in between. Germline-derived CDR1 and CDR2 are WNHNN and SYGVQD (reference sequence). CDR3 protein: CASSDFGEQYF. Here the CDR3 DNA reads TGCGCCAGCAGTGATTTCGGAGAGCAGTACTTC.

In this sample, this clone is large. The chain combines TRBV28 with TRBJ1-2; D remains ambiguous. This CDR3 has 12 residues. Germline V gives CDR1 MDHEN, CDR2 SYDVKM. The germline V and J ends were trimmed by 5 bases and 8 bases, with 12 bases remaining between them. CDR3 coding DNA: TGTGCCAGCAGTCTGGATCGCTGGGGCTACACCTTC. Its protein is CASSLDRWGYTF.

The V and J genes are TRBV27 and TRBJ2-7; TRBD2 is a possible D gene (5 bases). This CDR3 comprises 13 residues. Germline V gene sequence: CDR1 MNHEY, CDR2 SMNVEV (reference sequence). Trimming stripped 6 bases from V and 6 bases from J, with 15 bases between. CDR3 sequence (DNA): TGTGCCAGCAGGCGCCTCATTGAGGGCGAGCAGTACTTC. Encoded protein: CASRRLIEGEQYF.

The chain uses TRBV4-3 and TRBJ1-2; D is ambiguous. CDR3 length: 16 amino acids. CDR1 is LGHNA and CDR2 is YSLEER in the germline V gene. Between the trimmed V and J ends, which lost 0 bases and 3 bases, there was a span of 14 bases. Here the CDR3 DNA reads TGCGCCAGCAGCCAAGATCCCCCAGACTTGGACTATGGCTACACCTTC. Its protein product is CASSQDPPDLDYGYTF.

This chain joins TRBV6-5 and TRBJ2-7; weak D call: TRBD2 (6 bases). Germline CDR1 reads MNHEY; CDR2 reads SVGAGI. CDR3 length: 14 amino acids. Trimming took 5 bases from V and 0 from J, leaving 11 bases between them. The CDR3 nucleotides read TGTGCCAGCAGTCCTCTAGCGTACTCCTACGAGCAGTACTTC. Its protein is CASSPLAYSYEQYF.

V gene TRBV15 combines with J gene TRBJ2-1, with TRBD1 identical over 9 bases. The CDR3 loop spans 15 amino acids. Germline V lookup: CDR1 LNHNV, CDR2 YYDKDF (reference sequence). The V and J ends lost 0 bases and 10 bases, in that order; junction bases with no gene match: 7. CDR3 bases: TGTGCCACCAGCAGAGACCTACAGGGGGCCGGCGAGCAGTTCTTC. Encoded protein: CATSRDLQGAGEQFF.

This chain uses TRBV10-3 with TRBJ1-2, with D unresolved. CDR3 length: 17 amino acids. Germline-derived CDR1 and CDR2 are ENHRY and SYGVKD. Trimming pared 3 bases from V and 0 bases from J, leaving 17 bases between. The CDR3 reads CAISDLKRTNANYGYTF. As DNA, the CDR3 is TGTGCCATCAGTGACCTTAAAAGGACGAATGCTAACTATGGCTACACCTTC.

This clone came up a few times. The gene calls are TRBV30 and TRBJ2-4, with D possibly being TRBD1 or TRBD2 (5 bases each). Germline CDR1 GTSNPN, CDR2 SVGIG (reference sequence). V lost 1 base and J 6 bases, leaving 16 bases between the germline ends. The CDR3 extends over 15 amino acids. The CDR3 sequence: CAWSAGSGAGNIQYF. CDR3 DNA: TGTGCCTGGAGTGCCGGGTCCGGGGCGGGAAACATTCAGTACTTC.

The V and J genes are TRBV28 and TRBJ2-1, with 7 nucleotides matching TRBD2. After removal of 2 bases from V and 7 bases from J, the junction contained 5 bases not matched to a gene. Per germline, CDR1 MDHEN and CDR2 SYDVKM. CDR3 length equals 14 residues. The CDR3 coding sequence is TGTGCCAGCAGTTTAGTGGGAGGGAATAATGAGCAGTTCTTC. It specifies CASSLVGGNNEQFF.

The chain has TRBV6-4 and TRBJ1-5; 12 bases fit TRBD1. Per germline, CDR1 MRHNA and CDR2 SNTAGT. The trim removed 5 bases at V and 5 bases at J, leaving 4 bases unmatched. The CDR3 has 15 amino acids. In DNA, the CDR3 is TGTGCCAGCAGTCACGGGACAGGGGGCGATCAGCCCCAGCATTTT. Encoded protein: CASSHGTGGDQPQHF.

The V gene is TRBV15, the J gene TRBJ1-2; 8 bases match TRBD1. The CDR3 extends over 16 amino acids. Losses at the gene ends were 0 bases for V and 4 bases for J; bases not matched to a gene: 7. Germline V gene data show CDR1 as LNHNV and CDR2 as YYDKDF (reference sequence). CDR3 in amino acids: CATSRDHRGVSYGYTF. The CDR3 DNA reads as TGTGCCACCAGCAGAGATCACAGGGGGGTTTCCTATGGCTACACCTTC.

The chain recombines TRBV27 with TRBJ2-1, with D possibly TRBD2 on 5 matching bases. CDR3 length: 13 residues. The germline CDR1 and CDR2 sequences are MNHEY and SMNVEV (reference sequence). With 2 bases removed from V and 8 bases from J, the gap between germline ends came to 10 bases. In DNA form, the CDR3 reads TGTGCCAGCAGTTTAATAGCGTTTGATGAGCAGTTCTTC. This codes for CASSLIAFDEQFF.

Written as DNA, the CDR3 is TGCACCAGCAGCCATTCTCTGCGGTACGAGCAGTACTTC. Translation gives CTSSHSLRYEQYF. The chain has TRBV1 and TRBJ2-7; the table's D call of TRBD2 was not tested on the DNA. TRBV1 is a documented pseudogene. The CDR3 has 13 amino acids.